This TCR beta chain was obtained from a study of regulatory T cells in long-lasting Graves disease (dated by TCRdb to the early 2020s). Background on the whole study: Persistent Graves' disease was defined as antithyroid drug treatment for over 5 years with persistently positive TSH receptor autoantibodies. Patients with persistent Graves' disease were compared with patients with newly diagnosed Graves' disease using TCR sequencing and RNA sequencing of peripheral blood. The study was registered as a clinical trial and conducted in China. A total of around 33 samples underwent TCR sequencing, from some 13 patients with persistent Graves' disease and approximately 20 patients with newly diagnosed Graves' disease. In the clinical cohort, patients with persistent Graves' disease had used antithyroid drugs for an average of roughly 10 years. Study-wide findings and limitations: Because the primary lesion, thyroid tissue, could not be accessed, the study looked at peripheral blood alone. The authors acknowledged the small sample size as a limitation that may reduce accuracy. TRBV28, TRBJ1-2 and TRBJ2-5 were preferentially used in persistent disease, while TRBV20-1 and TRBJ2-1 were favored in newly diagnosed disease. Compared with newly diagnosed patients, patients with persistent Graves' disease had lower TCR Shannon entropy and fewer highly expanded clones, which suggests clonal expansion. Persistent patients shared more public clonotypes among themselves (2,741) than newly diagnosed patients did (about 970). Sequencing and analysis were restricted to the TCR beta chain.

The sample's time point, from its label and the paper: persistent/refractory GD, antithyroid drugs over 5 years with positive TRAb. For both TCR sequencing and RNA sequencing, RNA was extracted from PBMCs using TRIzol. Graves' disease was diagnosed according to American Thyroid Association guidelines. Recruitment of patients was carried out at an endocrinology department in Xi'an, China. From each patient, approximately 9.9 milliliters of peripheral blood was collected into an EDTA anticoagulant tube. PBMCs were isolated by Ficoll Paque Plus density gradient separation without further T cell sorting. An Agilent 2100 Bioanalyzer and agarose gel were used to check RNA quality, and a NanoDrop 2000 was used to measure RNA concentration. Receptor libraries were prepared by multiplex PCR. The sequencing machine was an Illumina HiSeq 4000. CDR3 regions were amplified by Arm-PCR with iRepertoire HTBI primers to construct TCR beta libraries. Before sequencing, the PCR products underwent gel purification. Regarding the original processing steps: A total of fewer than 70 TRBV and 14 TRBJ segments were identified across samples and were used for gene usage analysis of CDR3 amino acid clonotypes. Filtered high-quality paired reads were merged into contigs using COPE and FqMerger. BLAST was used to align contigs to IMGT TRBV, TRBD and TRBJ reference genes, with CDR3 defined following IMGT. Highly expanded clones were defined as clonotypes with a frequency above 0.1%. Shannon entropy was used to measure repertoire diversity, and the Gini coefficient was used to measure V-J evenness. A clonotype was considered public if more than one individual shared it. The public reads were reanalyzed by TCRdb: fastp trimming at Q25, MiXCR alignment, in-frame beta chains only. Identical CDR3 protein sequences are pooled into one entry, listed with their most common genes and DNA. These V and J calls rely on TCRdb rather than the paper's analysis. The sample profile shows about 450,000 distinct CDR3 sequences; around a quarter of them were found once. The leading ten clones occupy roughly a quarter of the sample.

The CDR3 holds 15 amino acids from the cysteine to the phenylalanine. Only the CDR3 region is kept as DNA, spanning 45 bases read in frame from base 1. Reading the germline V gene gives CDR1 ENHRY and CDR2 SYGVKD. V is trimmed back by 10 bases and J by 2 bases, and the junction contains 13 bases that no gene match accounts for. Worth noting for this clonotype: Its specific antigen is unknown. No quality values exist for individual bases; no much larger clone is one base distant.

Rearrangement joined TRBV10-3 to TRBJ2-7, and 8 junction bases match TRBD2. The clonotype was recovered from a female donor with Graves disease. The sequencing used peripheral blood mononuclear cells (PBMCs), collected when the disease was refractory, from a patient treated with antithyroid drugs. The CDR3: CATESTSGNAYEQYF. The nucleotides are TGTGCCACTGAATCAACTAGCGGAAACGCCTACGAGCAGTACTTC.